These T cell receptor beta chains were read from a single sample in a study of blood T cells in healthy people across ages. A single record per CDR3 protein comes from TCRdb applying MiXCR to the 5' RACE reads. Of approximately 800,000 distinct CDR3 sequences listed, roughly 50% are singletons. The specimen was blood. The receptors were sampled from a man older than 75 in good health. CDR3s include the opening cysteine and the closing phenylalanine or tryptophan. The D gene is left open where the match is weak. Clone size is shown for a subset of rows, as once, few, many or a class of expanded clone.

clone_size,v_call,d_call,j_call,cdr3_nt,cdr3_aa
.,TRBV20-1,.,TRBJ1-4,TGCAGTGCGAGACCGGAAGCAAAACTGTTTTTT,CSARPEAKLFF
.,TRBV18,.,TRBJ1-5,TGTGCCAGCCCACCACCAAGCGGCGGACATCAGCCCCAGCATTTT,CASPPPSGGHQPQHF
.,TRBV29-1,.,TRBJ2-3,TGCAGCGTTGGGGCCAGATACGAGGGATACGCGTATTTT,CSVGARYEGYAYF
.,TRBV20-1,.,TRBJ2-7,TGCAGTGCGCGCACGGGTCAGAGCTCGTCCTACGAGCAGTACTTC,CSARTGQSSSYEQYF
few,TRBV24-1,.,TRBJ2-5,TGTGCCACCAGTGATTTGGGGACCCAGTACTTC,CATSDLGTQYF
few,TRBV28,.,TRBJ1-2,TGTGCCAGCAGTACCGCAGGGAAATCTAACTATGGCTACACCTTC,CASSTAGKSNYGYTF
.,TRBV6-5,.,TRBJ2-7,TGTGCCAGCTCGGGGGACACCTCCTACGAGCAGTACTTC,CASSGDTSYEQYF
.,TRBV28,TRBD1,TRBJ2-3,TGTGCCAGCAGTTTCGAGGGGGCGAGCACAGATACGCAGTATTTT,CASSFEGASTDTQYF
few,TRBV2,TRBD2,TRBJ2-1,TGTGCCAGCAGTGAAAGCAGCGGGAGAGGGTACAATGAGCAGTTCTTC,CASSESSGRGYNEQFF
.,TRBV25-1,TRBD2,TRBJ2-5,TGTGCCAGCAGTAGCGGGAGCTTGGAGACCCAGTACTTC,CASSSGSLETQYF
.,TRBV20-1,.,TRBJ2-1,TGCAGTGCTAGGGAGGGGGAGACTGCCTACAATGAGCAGTTCTTC,CSAREGETAYNEQFF
few,TRBV9,.,TRBJ1-6,TGTGCCAGCAGCGCAGAGTATCCCCCCCTCCACTTT,CASSAEYPPLHF
.,TRBV29-1,TRBD1,TRBJ1-2,TGCAGCGTTGGGACAGGGATAAACTGTGGCTACACCTTC,CSVGTGINCGYTF
few,TRBV20-1,TRBD1,TRBJ1-6,TGCAGTGCAAAGCAGGGGGCTGGGAATTCACCCCTCCACTTT,CSAKQGAGNSPLHF
.,TRBV6-1,TRBD2,TRBJ2-1,TGTGCCAGCAGTGCCCCGAGCGGGAGCGTTGACAATGAGCAGTTCTTC,CASSAPSGSVDNEQFF
.,TRBV24-1,.,TRBJ1-5,TGTGCCACCCAAGGGAGGAATCAGCCCCAGCATTTT,CATQGRNQPQHF
.,TRBV20-1,.,TRBJ2-1,TGCAGTGCCGCTCAACTTATAAGCTCCTACAATGAGCAGTTCTTC,CSAAQLISSYNEQFF
.,TRBV18,.,TRBJ2-1,TGTGCCAGCTCACAAGCGGTCACCCGGAATGAGCAGTTCTTC,CASSQAVTRNEQFF
.,TRBV3-1,TRBD1,TRBJ1-3,TGTGCCAGCAGCCTGGGGACAGTCTCTGGAAACACCATATATTTT,CASSLGTVSGNTIYF
.,TRBV24-1,.,TRBJ2-1,TGTGCCACCAGTAGTGGTATCTGGGGGAATGAGCAGTTCTTC,CATSSGIWGNEQFF
once,TRBV4-2,TRBD2,TRBJ2-2,TGTGCCAGCAGCCAAGATAGACTAGCGGGTAACACCGGGGAGCTGTTTTTT,CASSQDRLAGNTGELFF
.,TRBV24-1,TRBD1,TRBJ2-1,TGTGCCACCAGTGATTTTGGGACAGGCTCCTACAATGAGCAGTTCTTC,CATSDFGTGSYNEQFF
.,TRBV20-1,TRBD2,TRBJ2-7,TGCAGTGCTAGGCGGGATATCGGCGGGAGGAGGTACGAGCAGTACTTC,CSARRDIGGRRYEQYF
.,TRBV3-1,.,TRBJ1-2,TGTGCCAGCAGCCCCGGGACCTTCAGTTTCTATGGCTACACCTTC,CASSPGTFSFYGYTF
.,TRBV20-1,.,TRBJ2-3,TGCAGTGCTTCTCGGGTCTCAATCAGAACAGATACGCAGTATTTT,CSASRVSIRTDTQYF
.,TRBV7-2,TRBD1,TRBJ1-1,TGTGCCAGCAGCCCCCGGGACAGTGGGGCAACTGAAGCTTTCTTT,CASSPRDSGATEAFF
.,TRBV3-1,.,TRBJ1-5,TGTGCCAGCAGCCAGGAACAGGGTCAGCCCCAGCATTTT,CASSQEQGQPQHF
.,TRBV27,.,TRBJ2-5,TGTGCCACCCATCCCCTTCCAGGAGGACGAGGAGAGACCCAGTACTTC,CATHPLPGGRGETQYF
.,TRBV7-2,TRBD2,TRBJ2-3,TGTGCCAGCAGCTTATTGGCTAGCGGAAGACGGTACAGATACGCGTATTTT,CASSLLASGRRYRYAYF
.,TRBV10-3,TRBD1,TRBJ2-5,TGTGCCATCAGTGAGTCCAGGGGGCTTGGCCAAGAGACCCAGTACTTC,CAISESRGLGQETQYF
.,TRBV2,.,TRBJ2-1,TGTGCCAGCAGTGAAGCCGGGACTCCACACAATGAGCAGTTCTTC,CASSEAGTPHNEQFF
.,TRBV2,.,TRBJ2-3,TGTGCCAGCAGTGCAACACCTCGGCACAGATACGCGTATTTT,CASSATPRHRYAYF
.,TRBV28,.,TRBJ2-7,TGTGCCAATGGGCAGGGGATGAGTGGCGAGCAGTACTTC,CANGQGMSGEQYF
few,TRBV12-3/TRBV12-4,TRBD2,TRBJ2-4,TGTGCCAGCCGGGGGGTCCTAGCCAAAAACATTCAGTACTTC,CASRGVLAKNIQYF
few,TRBV27,.,TRBJ2-6,TGTGCCAGCAGTTTATTTGGGGGGACCGCTGGGGCCAACGTCCTGACTTTC,CASSLFGGTAGANVLTF
.,TRBV14,.,TRBJ2-5,TGTGCCAGCAGCTTTCGGACCCAAAACCAAGAGACCCAGTACTTC,CASSFRTQNQETQYF
once,TRBV4-1,.,TRBJ1-4,TGCGCCGGCAGCCAAGCCCCTCGAGAAAAACTGTTTTTT,CAGSQAPREKLFF
.,TRBV2,.,TRBJ2-4,TGTGCCAGCTCCTCCCCGAGCCCATTTACTCTAGCCAAAAACATTCAGTACTTC,CASSSPSPFTLAKNIQYF
.,TRBV7-2,.,TRBJ2-5,TGTGCCAGCAGCCCAGGACAGCGCGTCAAAGAGACCCAGTACTTC,CASSPGQRVKETQYF
.,TRBV7-9,TRBD2,TRBJ2-7,TGTGCCAGCAGCTTTGCTAGCGGGAGCTCCAATGAGCAGTACTTC,CASSFASGSSNEQYF